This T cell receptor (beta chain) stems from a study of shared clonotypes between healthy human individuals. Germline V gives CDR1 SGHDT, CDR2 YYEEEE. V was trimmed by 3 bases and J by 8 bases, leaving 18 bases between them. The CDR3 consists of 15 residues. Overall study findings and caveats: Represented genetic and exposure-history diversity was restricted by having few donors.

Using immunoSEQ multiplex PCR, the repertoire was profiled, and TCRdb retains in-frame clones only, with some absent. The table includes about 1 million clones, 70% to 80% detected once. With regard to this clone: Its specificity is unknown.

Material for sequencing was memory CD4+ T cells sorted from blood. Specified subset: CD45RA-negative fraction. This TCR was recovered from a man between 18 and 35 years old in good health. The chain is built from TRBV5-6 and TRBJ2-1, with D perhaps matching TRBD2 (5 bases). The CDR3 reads CASSSSDTGLHEQFF. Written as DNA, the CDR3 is TGTGCCAGCAGCTCCTCCGACACGGGGTTGCATGAGCAGTTCTTC. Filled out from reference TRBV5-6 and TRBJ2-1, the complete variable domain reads DAGVTQSPTHLIKTRGQQVTLRCSPKSGHDTVSWYQQALGQGPQFIFQYYEEEERQRGNFPDRFSGHQFPNYSSELNVNALLLGDSALYLCASSSSDTGLHEQFFGPGTRLTVL.